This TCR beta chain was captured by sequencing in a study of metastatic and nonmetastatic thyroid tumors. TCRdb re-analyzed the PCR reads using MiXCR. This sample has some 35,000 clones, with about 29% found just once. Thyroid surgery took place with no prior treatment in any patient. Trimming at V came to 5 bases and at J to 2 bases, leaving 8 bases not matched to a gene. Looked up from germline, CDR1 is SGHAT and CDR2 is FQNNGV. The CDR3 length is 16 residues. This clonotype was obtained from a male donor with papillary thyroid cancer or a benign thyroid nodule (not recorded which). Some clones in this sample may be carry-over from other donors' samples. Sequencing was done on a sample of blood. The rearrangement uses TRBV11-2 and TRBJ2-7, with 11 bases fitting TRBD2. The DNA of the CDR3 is TGTGCCAGCAGCCTTACACTTAGCGGGAGGGCCTACGAGCAGTACTTC. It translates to CASSLTLSGRAYEQYF. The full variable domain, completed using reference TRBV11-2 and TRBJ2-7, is EAGVAQSPRYKIIEKRQSVAFWCNPISGHATLYWYQQILGQGPKLLIQFQNNGVVDDSQLPKDRFSAERLKGVDSTLKIQPAKLEDSAVYLCASSLTLSGRAYEQYFGPGTRLTVT.